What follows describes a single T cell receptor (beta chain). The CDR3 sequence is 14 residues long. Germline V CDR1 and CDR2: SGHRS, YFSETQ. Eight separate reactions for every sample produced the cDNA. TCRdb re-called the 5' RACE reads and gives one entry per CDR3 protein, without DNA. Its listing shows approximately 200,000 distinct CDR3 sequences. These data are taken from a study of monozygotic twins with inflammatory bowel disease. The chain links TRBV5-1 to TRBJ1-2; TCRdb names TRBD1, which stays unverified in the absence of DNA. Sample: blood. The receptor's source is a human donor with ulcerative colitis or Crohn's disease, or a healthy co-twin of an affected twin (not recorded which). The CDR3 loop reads CASSNGDRSYGYTF.